The rows below give T cell receptor beta chains drawn from one sample of a study of T cells in Graves' hyperthyroidism and ophthalmopathy. TCRdb redid the calling of the multiplex PCR reads with MiXCR, one entry per CDR3 protein. This table has 210,000 or so distinct CDR3 sequences, approximately 17% appearing once. Sequencing was done on a sample of blood. The receptors here all came from a man aged 45-65 years with Graves' hyperthyroidism. Both conserved end residues are part of each CDR3. D genes are given only for firm matches. Rows may omit the clone size; those that give it use once, few, many or a size class.

j_call clone_size v_call d_call cdr3_aa cdr3_nt
TRBJ2-1 NA TRBV7-2 TRBD2 CASSSGLAGVGFF TGTGCCAGCAGCTCAGGACTAGCGGGAGTGGGGTTCTTC
TRBJ2-6 NA TRBV11-1 TRBD2 CASSPRSGRPSGANVLTF TGTGCCAGCAGCCCCCGTAGCGGGAGGCCCTCTGGGGCCAACGTCCTGACTTTC
TRBJ2-3 many TRBV28 NA CASSSPRRGLTDTQYF TGTGCCAGCAGTTCCCCGAGGAGGGGGCTCACAGATACGCAGTATTTT
TRBJ2-2 NA TRBV19 TRBD2 CASSIGGGSTGELFF TGTGCCAGTAGTATTGGGGGAGGGAGCACCGGGGAGCTGTTTTTT
TRBJ2-1 many TRBV5-1 NA CASSRDSFNANEQFF TGCGCCAGCAGCCGGGACTCCTTCAATGCCAATGAGCAGTTCTTC
TRBJ2-3 NA TRBV28 NA CASRDSDTQYF TGTGCCAGCAGAGACAGCGATACGCAGTATTTT
TRBJ1-6 many TRBV28 TRBD1 CASSSQTGGDSPLHF TGTGCCAGCAGTTCGCAGACAGGGGGTGATTCACCCCTCCACTTT
TRBJ2-3 NA TRBV5-4 TRBD2 CCSASGGRYRTDTQYF TGTTGCAGCGCGAGCGGGGGCCGCTATAGGACAGATACGCAGTATTTT
TRBJ2-7 many TRBV2 NA CASSVPVYEQYF TGTGCCAGCAGTGTTCCAGTCTACGAGCAGTACTTC
TRBJ1-4 NA TRBV11-2 NA CASSLRQGFGEKLFF TGTGCCAGCAGCCTAAGGCAGGGTTTCGGTGAAAAACTGTTTTTT
TRBJ2-7 many TRBV20-1 NA CSASDSGYSYEQYF TGCAGTGCTAGTGACAGCGGGTACTCCTACGAGCAGTACTTC
TRBJ2-1 many TRBV6-2/TRBV6-3 TRBD1 CATVGQGARNEQFF TGTGCCACCGTGGGACAGGGGGCTCGGAATGAGCAGTTCTTC
TRBJ1-4 many TRBV11-3 NA CASSGGGFNVELFF TGTGCCAGCAGCGGAGGGGGTTTTAACGTTGAACTGTTTTTT
TRBJ2-7 few TRBV29-1 NA CSVAGSTYEQYF TGCAGCGTTGCAGGGTCTACCTACGAGCAGTACTTC
TRBJ2-7 many TRBV13 TRBD1 CASSFTGAEQYF TGTGCCAGCAGCTTCACAGGGGCCGAGCAGTACTTC
TRBJ2-2 NA TRBV10-3 NA CAIRRDTGELFF TGTGCCATCAGGAGGGATACCGGGGAGCTGTTTTTT
TRBJ2-7 many TRBV7-2 TRBD2 CASSSKGLAGPLYEQYF TGTGCCAGCAGCTCAAAGGGACTAGCGGGACCACTCTACGAGCAGTACTTC
TRBJ2-1 many TRBV7-2 TRBD2 CASSSTRGFEQFF TGTGCCAGCAGCTCAACGCGGGGGTTTGAGCAGTTCTTC
TRBJ1-2 many TRBV28 TRBD1 CASRSSGQGAYGYTF TGTGCCAGCAGGAGTTCTGGGCAGGGGGCCTATGGCTACACCTTC
TRBJ1-1 NA TRBV13 TRBD1 CASSWAGTGKAFF TGTGCCAGCAGCTGGGCCGGGACAGGCAAAGCTTTCTTT
TRBJ2-1 NA TRBV14 TRBD2 CASSRLAGVEYNEQFF TGTGCCAGCAGCCGTTTAGCGGGAGTGGAGTACAATGAGCAGTTCTTC
TRBJ1-5 few TRBV5-4 TRBD1 CASSPRDRTYSNQPQHF TGTGCCAGCAGCCCGCGGGACAGAACTTATAGCAATCAGCCCCAGCATTTT
TRBJ2-4 NA TRBV15 NA CATSRDRNIQYF TGTGCCACCAGCAGAGATCGGAACATTCAGTACTTC
TRBJ2-5 few TRBV20-1 NA CSASLGLLETQYF TGCAGTGCTAGCTTGGGTTTGTTGGAGACCCAGTACTTC
TRBJ1-6 NA TRBV20-1 TRBD1 CSAWGQWNSPLHF TGCAGTGCCTGGGGACAGTGGAATTCACCCCTCCACTTT
TRBJ1-5 NA TRBV12-3/TRBV12-4 NA CASSLMGDQPQHF TGTGCCAGCAGTTTAATGGGGGATCAGCCCCAGCATTTT
TRBJ1-1 many TRBV30 TRBD1 CAWSGSRGQTEAFF TGTGCCTGGAGTGGAAGTAGGGGGCAAACTGAAGCTTTCTTT
TRBJ2-1 many TRBV5-1 NA CASSLTDYFYNEQFF TGCGCCAGCAGCTTGACAGACTATTTCTACAATGAGCAGTTCTTC
TRBJ2-3 NA TRBV27 TRBD2 CASSRTSKFTDTQYF TGTGCCAGCAGCCGGACTAGCAAATTCACAGATACGCAGTATTTT
TRBJ1-5 NA TRBV24-1 NA CATSDRYQRGHDQPQHF TGTGCCACCAGTGACCGATACCAGCGGGGACACGATCAGCCCCAGCATTTT
TRBJ2-1 NA TRBV12-5 NA CASCFPPLRGNEQFF TGTGCTAGTTGTTTCCCCCCCCTGAGGGGGAATGAGCAGTTCTTC
TRBJ1-1 many TRBV3-1 NA CASSQAWGRGSNTEAFF TGTGCCAGCAGCCAAGCTTGGGGAAGGGGTTCTAACACTGAAGCTTTCTTT
TRBJ2-7 many TRBV18 NA CASSLSGTLGEQYF TGTGCCAGCTCACTGTCCGGGACCTTGGGCGAGCAGTACTTC
TRBJ1-6 once TRBV4-1 NA CASSPRVFSPGSDNSPLHF TGCGCCAGCAGCCCGAGAGTCTTTTCCCCGGGATCGGATAATTCACCCCTCCACTTT
TRBJ1-5 few TRBV19 NA CASSRTHNQPQHF TGTGCCAGTAGTAGAACCCACAATCAGCCCCAGCATTTT
TRBJ2-7 many TRBV7-9 NA CASSLYLGGYEQYF TGTGCCAGCAGCTTATATCTGGGAGGCTACGAGCAGTACTTC
TRBJ2-1 NA TRBV7-9 NA CASSPGPGGHEQFF TGTGCCAGCAGTCCTGGACCCGGGGGGCATGAGCAGTTCTTC
TRBJ2-5 many TRBV11-2 TRBD2 CASSLSSGRGETQYF TGTGCCAGCAGCCTGAGTAGCGGGAGGGGAGAGACCCAGTACTTC
TRBJ2-2 NA TRBV6-6 NA CASSYPGGRELFF TGTGCCAGCAGTTACCCAGGAGGCCGGGAGCTGTTTTTT
TRBJ2-5 many TRBV2 NA CASNQRGNQETQYF TGTGCCAGCAACCAAAGGGGCAACCAAGAGACCCAGTACTTC
TRBJ2-3 NA TRBV15 TRBD2 CATSSGLAGGDTQYF TGTGCCACCAGCAGTGGACTAGCGGGAGGAGATACGCAGTATTTT
TRBJ2-7 many TRBV11-2 NA CASSPEGTGIYEQYF TGTGCCAGCAGCCCAGAAGGGACGGGGATCTACGAGCAGTACTTC
TRBJ2-2 many TRBV6-2/TRBV6-3 TRBD1 CASRVLGTGHTGELFF TGTGCCAGCAGGGTTCTTGGGACAGGGCACACCGGGGAGCTGTTTTTT
TRBJ1-6 many TRBV20-1 TRBD1 CSAKTGNNSPLHF TGCAGTGCTAAGACAGGGAACAATTCACCCCTCCACTTT
TRBJ2-1 few TRBV5-1 NA CASSFQFGPDNEQFF TGCGCCAGCAGCTTCCAATTTGGGCCCGACAATGAGCAGTTCTTC
TRBJ2-7 NA TRBV20-1 NA CSARAGGRNFEQYF TGCAGTGCTAGAGCGGGGGGCAGGAACTTCGAGCAGTACTTC
TRBJ2-3 NA TRBV2 TRBD2 CASSERTSGSPDTQYF TGTGCCAGCAGTGAAAGGACTAGCGGGAGCCCAGATACGCAGTATTTT
TRBJ2-5 few TRBV4-1 NA CASSPGGIETQYF TGCGCCAGCAGTCCAGGGGGGATTGAGACCCAGTACTTC